A single T cell receptor (beta chain) is shown here with its context. This record comes from a study of blood T cell repertoires in COVID-19. The data were produced by immunoSEQ multiplex PCR, yet TCRdb's version contains in-frame clones alone and is incomplete. The sample records 76,000 or so clones, around 90% being singletons. This CDR3 is built from 15 residues. The junction had 13 bases not matched to a gene; V was cut back by 5 bases and J by 6 bases. Looked up from germline, CDR1 is LGHNA and CDR2 is YSLEER. This sequence was found in a man aged 25-45 years with acute or convalescent COVID-19. Sequenced input: peripheral blood. J is TRBJ2-7 and V is TRBV4-3, with 7 bases aligning to TRBD2. The CDR3, as DNA: TGCGCCAGCAGCTACGAAAGCGGGGCCTATTCCGAGCAGTACTTC. Translation: CASSYESGAYSEQYF.